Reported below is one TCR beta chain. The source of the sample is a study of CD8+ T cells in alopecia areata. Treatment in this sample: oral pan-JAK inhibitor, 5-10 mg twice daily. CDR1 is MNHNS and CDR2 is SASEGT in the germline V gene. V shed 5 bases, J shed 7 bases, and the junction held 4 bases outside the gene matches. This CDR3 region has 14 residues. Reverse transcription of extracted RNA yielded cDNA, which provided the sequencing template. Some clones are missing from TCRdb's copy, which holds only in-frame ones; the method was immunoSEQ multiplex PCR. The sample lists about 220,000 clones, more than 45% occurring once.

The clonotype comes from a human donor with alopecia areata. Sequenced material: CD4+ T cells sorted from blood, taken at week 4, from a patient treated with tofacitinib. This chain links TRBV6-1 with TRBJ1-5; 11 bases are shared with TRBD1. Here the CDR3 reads CASSLGTGGQPQHF. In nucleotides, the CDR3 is TGTGCCAGCAGTCTGGGGACAGGGGGACAGCCCCAGCATTTT.